This T cell receptor (beta chain) appears in the sequencing data of a study of Graves' ophthalmopathy and Graves' hyperthyroidism. This clonotype was found many times. Beta-chain TCR CDR3 regions were amplified from RNA transcripts. HTBI primers were employed in first-round RT-PCR, then a second-round multiplex PCR followed. From the multiplex PCR reads, TCRdb called clonotypes with MiXCR, one entry per CDR3 protein. The profile covers about 200,000 distinct CDR3 sequences, with approximately 28% appearing a single time and 8.5% to 9.5% taken by the ten largest. Deletions cut 0 bases from V and 6 bases from J, with 14 bases between. The germline gives CDR1 DFQATT, CDR2 SNEGSKA (reference sequence). The CDR3 contains 14 residues.

The chain uses TRBV20-1 and TRBJ1-1; possible D gene TRBD1, 5 bases. Sequenced material: peripheral blood. This TCR was recovered from a man aged 45-60 years with Graves' ophthalmopathy. The CDR3 spells CSARDSRRVSEAFF. CDR3 in DNA: TGCAGTGCTAGAGATAGCCGCAGGGTTTCTGAAGCTTTCTTT.